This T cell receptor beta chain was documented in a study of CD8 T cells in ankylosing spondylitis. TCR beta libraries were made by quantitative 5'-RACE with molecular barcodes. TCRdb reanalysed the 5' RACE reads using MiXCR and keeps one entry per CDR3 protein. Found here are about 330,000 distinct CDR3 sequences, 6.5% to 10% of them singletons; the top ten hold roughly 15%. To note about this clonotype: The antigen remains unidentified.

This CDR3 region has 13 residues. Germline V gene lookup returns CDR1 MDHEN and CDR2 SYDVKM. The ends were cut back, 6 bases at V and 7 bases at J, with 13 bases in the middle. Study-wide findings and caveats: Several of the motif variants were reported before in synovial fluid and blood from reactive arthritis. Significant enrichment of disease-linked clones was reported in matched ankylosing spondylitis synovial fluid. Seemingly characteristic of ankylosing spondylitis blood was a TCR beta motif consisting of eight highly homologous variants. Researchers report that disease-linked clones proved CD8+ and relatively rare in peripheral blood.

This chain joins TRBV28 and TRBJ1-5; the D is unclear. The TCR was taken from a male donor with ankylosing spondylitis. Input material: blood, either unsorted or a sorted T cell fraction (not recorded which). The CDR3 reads CASRAGSRQPQHF. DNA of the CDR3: TGTGCCAGCAGGGCGGGTTCAAGGCAGCCCCAGCATTTT.